This record concerns one T cell receptor beta chain sequence. The study drew participants aged about 18 to 89 years from 20 to 30 US areas. The source of the sample is a study of blood T cell repertoires in COVID-19. Background on the study: T cells, B-cell-depleted T cells, or PBMCs provided the cDNA or gDNA that served as material.

In the source study's methods: Nucleated cell number was recorded as an estimate derived from reference gene primer amplification. Sequencing used immunoSEQ multiplex PCR; TCRdb keeps in-frame clones, though not all of them. The V and J calls and the clone size are those of that table, but D and trimming were determined from the DNA. The sample has 200,000 to 250,000 clones, 88% seen once; the top ten hold about 3.5%. This CDR3 contains 11 residues. Trimming left V 5 bases short and J 5 bases short, with 6 bases between. The germline V gene encodes CDR1 LNHDA and CDR2 SQIVND (reference sequence). The clonotype comes from a young woman who had been exposed to COVID-19. The genes are TRBV19 and TRBJ1-1, with D hard to call. The sample consisted of PBMCs or T cells enriched from blood (not recorded which). The CDR3 protein is CASSRGTEAFF. The CDR3 DNA is TGTGCCAGTAGTCGAGGGACTGAAGCTTTCTTT.